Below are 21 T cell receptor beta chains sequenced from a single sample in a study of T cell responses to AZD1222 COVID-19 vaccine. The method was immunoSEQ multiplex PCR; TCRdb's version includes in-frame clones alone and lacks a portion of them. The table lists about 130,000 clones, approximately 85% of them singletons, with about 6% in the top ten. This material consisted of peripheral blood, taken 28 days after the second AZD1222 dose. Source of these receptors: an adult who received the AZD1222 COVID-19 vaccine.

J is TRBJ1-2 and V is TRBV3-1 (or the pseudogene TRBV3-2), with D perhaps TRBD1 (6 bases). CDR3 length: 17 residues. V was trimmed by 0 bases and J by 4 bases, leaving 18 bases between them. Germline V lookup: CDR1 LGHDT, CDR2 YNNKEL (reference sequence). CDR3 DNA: TGTGCCAGCAGCCAAGATCACGGGGCCGGGACAAGCTATGGCTACACCTTC. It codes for CASSQDHGAGTSYGYTF.

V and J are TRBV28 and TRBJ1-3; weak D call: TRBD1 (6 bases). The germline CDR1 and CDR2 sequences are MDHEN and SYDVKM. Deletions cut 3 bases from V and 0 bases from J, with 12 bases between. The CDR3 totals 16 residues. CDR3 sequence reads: CASSFEGGLSGNTIYF. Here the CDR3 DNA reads TGTGCCAGCAGTTTTGAGGGGGGCCTCTCTGGAAACACCATATATTTT.

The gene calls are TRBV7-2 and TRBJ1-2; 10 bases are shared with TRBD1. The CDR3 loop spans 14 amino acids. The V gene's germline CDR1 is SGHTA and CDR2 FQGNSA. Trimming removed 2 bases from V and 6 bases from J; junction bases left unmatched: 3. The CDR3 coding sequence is TGTGCCAGCAGCTTAAGACAGGGGGCAAATGGCTACACCTTC. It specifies CASSLRQGANGYTF.

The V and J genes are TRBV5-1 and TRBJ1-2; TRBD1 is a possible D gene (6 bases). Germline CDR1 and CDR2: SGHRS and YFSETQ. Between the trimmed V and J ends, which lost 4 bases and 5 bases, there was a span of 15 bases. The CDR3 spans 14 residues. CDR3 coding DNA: TGCGCCAGCAGCGAACGCCCAGGGGAATATGGCTACACCTTC. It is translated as CASSERPGEYGYTF.

CDR3: CASREGGYNEQFF. In DNA, the CDR3 is TGTGCCAGCCGGGAAGGGGGGTACAATGAGCAGTTCTTC. This chain links TRBV28 with TRBJ2-1; D tentatively reads TRBD1 or TRBD2 (6 bases each). The V gene's germline CDR1 is MDHEN and CDR2 SYDVKM. V gave up 8 bases and J gave up 4 bases, with 12 bases separating them. The CDR3 has 13 residues.

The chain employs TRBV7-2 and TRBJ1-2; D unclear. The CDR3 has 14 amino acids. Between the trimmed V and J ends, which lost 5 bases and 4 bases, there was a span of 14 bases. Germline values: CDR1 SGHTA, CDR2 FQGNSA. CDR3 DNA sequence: TGTGCCAGCAGCATAACGACACGGGCCTATGGCTACACCTTC. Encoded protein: CASSITTRAYGYTF.

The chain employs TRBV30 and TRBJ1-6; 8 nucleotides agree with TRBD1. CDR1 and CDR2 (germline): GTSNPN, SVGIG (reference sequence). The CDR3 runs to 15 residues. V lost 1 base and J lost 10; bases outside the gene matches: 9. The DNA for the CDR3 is TGTGCCTGGAGTGATCAGGGGGCGTCTGGATCACCCCTCCACTTT. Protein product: CAWSDQGASGSPLHF.

Written as DNA, the CDR3 is TGTGCCAGCAGCCAAAGACCCGCCTCTCTGGAAATATCCTACGAGCAGTACTTC. The encoded protein is CASSQRPASLEISYEQYF. The chain is built from TRBV7-9 and TRBJ2-7; no definite D call. This CDR3 has 18 amino acids. CDR1 and CDR2 from the germline V gene are SEHNR and FQNEAQ (reference sequence). With 5 bases removed from V and 1 base from J, the gap between germline ends came to 24 bases.

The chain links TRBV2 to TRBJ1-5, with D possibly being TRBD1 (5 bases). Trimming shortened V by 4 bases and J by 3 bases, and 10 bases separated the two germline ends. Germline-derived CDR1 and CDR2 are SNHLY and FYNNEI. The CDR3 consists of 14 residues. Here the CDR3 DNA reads TGTGCCAGCAGTGCCGGGACCTCCAATCAGCCCCAGCATTTT. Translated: CASSAGTSNQPQHF.

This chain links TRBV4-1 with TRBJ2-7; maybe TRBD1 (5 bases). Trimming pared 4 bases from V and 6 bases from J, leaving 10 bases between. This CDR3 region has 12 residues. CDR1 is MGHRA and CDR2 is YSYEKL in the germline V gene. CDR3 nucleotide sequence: TGCGCCAGCAGCCTTACCACAGGCGAGCAGTACTTC. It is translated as CASSLTTGEQYF.

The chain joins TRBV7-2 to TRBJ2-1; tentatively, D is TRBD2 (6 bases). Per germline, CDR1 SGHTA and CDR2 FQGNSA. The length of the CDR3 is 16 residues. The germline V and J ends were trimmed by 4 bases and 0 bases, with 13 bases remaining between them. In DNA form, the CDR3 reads TGTGCCAGCAGCTCGCGCGGGGCTAGCTCCTACAATGAGCAGTTCTTC. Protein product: CASSSRGASSYNEQFF.

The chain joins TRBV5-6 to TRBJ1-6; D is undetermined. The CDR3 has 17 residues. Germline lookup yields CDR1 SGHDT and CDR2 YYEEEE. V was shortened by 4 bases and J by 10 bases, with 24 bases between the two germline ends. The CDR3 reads CASSLVGGSGRLSPLHF. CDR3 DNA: TGTGCCAGCAGCCTCGTGGGAGGATCGGGGAGGTTGTCACCCCTCCACTTT. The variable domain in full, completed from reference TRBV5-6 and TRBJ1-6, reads DAGVTQSPTHLIKTRGQQVTLRCSPKSGHDTVSWYQQALGQGPQFIFQYYEEEERQRGNFPDRFSGHQFPNYSSELNVNALLLGDSALYLCASSLVGGSGRLSPLHFGNGTRLTVT.

DNA of the CDR3: TGTGCCACCAGTGACTCCGGGACAGGGAACACTGAAGCTTTCTTT. It is translated as CATSDSGTGNTEAFF. The genes are TRBV24-1 and TRBJ1-1; TRBD1 agrees at 8 bases. Trimming removed 4 bases from V and 1 base from J; junction bases left unmatched: 4. CDR1 and CDR2 from the germline V gene are KGHDR and SFDVKD. The CDR3 consists of 15 residues.

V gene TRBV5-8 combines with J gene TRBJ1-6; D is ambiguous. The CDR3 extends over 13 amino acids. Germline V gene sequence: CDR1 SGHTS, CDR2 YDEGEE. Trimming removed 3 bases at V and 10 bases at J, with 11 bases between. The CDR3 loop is CASSSEEVSPLHF. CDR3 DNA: TGTGCCAGCAGCTCGGAGGAGGTATCACCCCTCCACTTT.

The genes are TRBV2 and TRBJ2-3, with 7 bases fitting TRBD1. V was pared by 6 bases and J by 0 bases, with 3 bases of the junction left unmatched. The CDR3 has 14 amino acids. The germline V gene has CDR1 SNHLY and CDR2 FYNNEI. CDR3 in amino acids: CASSLQGSTDTQYF. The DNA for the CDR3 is TGTGCCAGCAGCCTACAGGGGAGCACAGATACGCAGTATTTT.

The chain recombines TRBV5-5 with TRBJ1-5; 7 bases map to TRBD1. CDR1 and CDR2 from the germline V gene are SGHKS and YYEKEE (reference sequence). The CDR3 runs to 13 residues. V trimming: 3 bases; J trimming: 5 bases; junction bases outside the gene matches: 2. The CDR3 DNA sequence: TGTGCCAGCAGCTCGCAGGGGGATCAGCCCCAGCATTTT. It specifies CASSSQGDQPQHF. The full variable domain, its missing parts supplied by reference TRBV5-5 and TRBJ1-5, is DAGVTQSPTHLIKTRGQQVTLRCSPISGHKSVSWYQQVLGQGPQFIFQYYEKEERGRGNFPDRFSARQFPNYSSELNVNALLLGDSALYLCASSSQGDQPQHFGDGTRLSIL.

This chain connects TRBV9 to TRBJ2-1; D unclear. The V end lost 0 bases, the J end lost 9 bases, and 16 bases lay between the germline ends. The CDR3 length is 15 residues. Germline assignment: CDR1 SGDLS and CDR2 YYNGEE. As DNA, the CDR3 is TGTGCCAGCAGCGTAGATCCCGACCCGGTGAGTGAGCAGTTCTTC. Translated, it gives CASSVDPDPVSEQFF.

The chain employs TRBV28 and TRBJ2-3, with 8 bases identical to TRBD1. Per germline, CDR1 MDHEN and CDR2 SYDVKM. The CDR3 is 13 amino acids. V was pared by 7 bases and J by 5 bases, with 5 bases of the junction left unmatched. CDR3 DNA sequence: TGTGCCAGCACGACAGGGGCTATAGATACGCAGTATTTT. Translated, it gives CASTTGAIDTQYF.

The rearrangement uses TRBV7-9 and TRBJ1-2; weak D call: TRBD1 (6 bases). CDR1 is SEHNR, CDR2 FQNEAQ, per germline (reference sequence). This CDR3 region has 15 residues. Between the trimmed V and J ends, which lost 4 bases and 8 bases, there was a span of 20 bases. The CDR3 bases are TGTGCCAGCAGCTCAAGGGGGGACGAAATCAGAGGCTACACCTTC. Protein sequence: CASSSRGDEIRGYTF.

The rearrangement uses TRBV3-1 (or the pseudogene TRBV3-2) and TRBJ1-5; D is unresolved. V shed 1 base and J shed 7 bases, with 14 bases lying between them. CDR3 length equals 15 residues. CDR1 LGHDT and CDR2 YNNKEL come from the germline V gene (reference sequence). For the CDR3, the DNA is TGTGCCAGCAGCCAAGGTGTCAGCGTGGGCCAGCCCCAGCATTTT. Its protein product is CASSQGVSVGQPQHF.

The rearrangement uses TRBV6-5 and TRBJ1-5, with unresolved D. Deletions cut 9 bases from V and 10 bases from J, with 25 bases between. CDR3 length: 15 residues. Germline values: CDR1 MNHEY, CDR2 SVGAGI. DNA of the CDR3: TGTGCCAGTCCTCCCTCCCCCGGGCCGTCCATACCCCAGCATTTT. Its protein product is CASPPSPGPSIPQHF.